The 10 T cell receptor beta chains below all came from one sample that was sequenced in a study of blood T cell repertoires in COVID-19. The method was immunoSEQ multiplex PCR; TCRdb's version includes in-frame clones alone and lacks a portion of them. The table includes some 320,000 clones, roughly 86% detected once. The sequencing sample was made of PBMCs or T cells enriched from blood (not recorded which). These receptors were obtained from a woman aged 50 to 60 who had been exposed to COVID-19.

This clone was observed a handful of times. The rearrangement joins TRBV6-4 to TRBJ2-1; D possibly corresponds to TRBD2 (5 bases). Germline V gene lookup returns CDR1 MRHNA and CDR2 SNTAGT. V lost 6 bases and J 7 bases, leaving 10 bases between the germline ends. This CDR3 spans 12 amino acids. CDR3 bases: TGTGCCAGCAGAGGACTCGAGAATGAGCAGTTCTTC. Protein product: CASRGLENEQFF.

CDR3: CASSHTGVHYNEQFF. DNA of the CDR3: TGTGCCAGCAGCCACACGGGAGTCCACTACAATGAGCAGTTCTTC. The chain links TRBV3-1 (or the pseudogene TRBV3-2) to TRBJ2-1, with TRBD2 as a possible D gene (6 bases). CDR3 length equals 15 residues. Per germline, CDR1 LGHDT and CDR2 YNNKEL (reference sequence). V gave up 3 bases and J gave up 3 bases, with 12 bases separating them.

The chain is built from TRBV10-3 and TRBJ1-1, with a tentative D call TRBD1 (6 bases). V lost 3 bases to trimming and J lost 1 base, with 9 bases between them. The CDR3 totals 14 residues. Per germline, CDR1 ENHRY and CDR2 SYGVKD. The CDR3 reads CAISDAQGNTEAFF. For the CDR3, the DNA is TGTGCCATCAGTGACGCACAGGGGAACACTGAAGCTTTCTTT.

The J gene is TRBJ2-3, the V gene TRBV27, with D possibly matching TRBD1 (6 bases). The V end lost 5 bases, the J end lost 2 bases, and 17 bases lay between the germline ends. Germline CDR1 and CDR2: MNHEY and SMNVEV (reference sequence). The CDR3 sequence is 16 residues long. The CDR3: CASSDLRDTYTDTQYF. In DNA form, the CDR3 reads TGTGCCAGCAGTGACTTACGGGACACTTACACAGATACGCAGTATTTT.

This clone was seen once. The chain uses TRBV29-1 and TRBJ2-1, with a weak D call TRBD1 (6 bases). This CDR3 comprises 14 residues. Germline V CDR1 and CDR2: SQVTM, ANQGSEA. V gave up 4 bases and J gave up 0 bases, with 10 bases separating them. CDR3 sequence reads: CSVGGQFSYNEQFF. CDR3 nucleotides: TGCAGCGTTGGAGGACAGTTCTCCTACAATGAGCAGTTCTTC.

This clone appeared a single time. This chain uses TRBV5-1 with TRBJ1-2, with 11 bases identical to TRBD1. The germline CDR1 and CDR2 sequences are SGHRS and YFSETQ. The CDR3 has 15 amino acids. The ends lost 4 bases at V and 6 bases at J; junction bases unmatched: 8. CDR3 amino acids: CASSGRTGGLDGYTF. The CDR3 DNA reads TGCGCCAGCAGCGGGCGGACAGGGGGCCTGGATGGCTACACCTTC.

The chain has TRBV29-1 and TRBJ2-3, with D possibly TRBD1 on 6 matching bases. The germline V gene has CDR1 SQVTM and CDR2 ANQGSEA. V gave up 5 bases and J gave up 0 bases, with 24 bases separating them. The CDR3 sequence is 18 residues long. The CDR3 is CSVLSYLTGEVSTDTQYF. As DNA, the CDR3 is TGCAGCGTTCTGAGTTACTTGACAGGTGAAGTTAGCACAGATACGCAGTATTTT.

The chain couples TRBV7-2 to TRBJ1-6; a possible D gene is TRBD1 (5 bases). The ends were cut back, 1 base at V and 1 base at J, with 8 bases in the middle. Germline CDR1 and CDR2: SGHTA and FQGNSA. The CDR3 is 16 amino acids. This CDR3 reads CASSLVGGSYNSPLHF. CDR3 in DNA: TGTGCCAGCAGCTTAGTCGGGGGGTCCTATAATTCACCCCTCCACTTT.

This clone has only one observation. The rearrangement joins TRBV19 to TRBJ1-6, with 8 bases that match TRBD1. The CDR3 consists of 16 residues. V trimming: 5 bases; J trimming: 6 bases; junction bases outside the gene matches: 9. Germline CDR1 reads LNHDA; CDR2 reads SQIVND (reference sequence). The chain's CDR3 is CASSAGQVPGNSPLHF. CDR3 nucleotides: TGTGCCAGTAGTGCGGGACAGGTGCCCGGTAATTCACCCCTCCACTTT.

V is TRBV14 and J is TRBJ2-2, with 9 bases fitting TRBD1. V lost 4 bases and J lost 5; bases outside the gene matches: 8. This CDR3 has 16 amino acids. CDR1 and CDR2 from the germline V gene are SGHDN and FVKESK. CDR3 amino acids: CASSPWTGEGTGELFF. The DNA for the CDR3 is TGTGCCAGCAGCCCATGGACAGGGGAAGGGACCGGGGAGCTGTTTTTT.